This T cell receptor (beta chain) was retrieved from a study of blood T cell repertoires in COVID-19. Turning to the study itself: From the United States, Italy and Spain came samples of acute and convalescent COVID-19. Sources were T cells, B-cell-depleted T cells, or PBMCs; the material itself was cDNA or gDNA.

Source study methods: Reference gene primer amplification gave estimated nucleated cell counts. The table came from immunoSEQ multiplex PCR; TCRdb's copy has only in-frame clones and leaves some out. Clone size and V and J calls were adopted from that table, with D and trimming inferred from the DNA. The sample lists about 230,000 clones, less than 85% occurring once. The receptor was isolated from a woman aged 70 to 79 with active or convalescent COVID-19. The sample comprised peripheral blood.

The CDR3 protein is CASSLAGRYTEAFF. In nucleotides, the CDR3 is TGCGCCAGCAGCTTGGCCGGGAGGTACACTGAAGCTTTCTTT. V gene TRBV5-1 combines with J gene TRBJ1-1; D gene unclear. The CDR3 is 14 residues long. Per the germline V gene, CDR1 is SGHRS and CDR2 is YFSETQ. V was cut by 0 bases and J by 3 bases, with 9 bases left in between.